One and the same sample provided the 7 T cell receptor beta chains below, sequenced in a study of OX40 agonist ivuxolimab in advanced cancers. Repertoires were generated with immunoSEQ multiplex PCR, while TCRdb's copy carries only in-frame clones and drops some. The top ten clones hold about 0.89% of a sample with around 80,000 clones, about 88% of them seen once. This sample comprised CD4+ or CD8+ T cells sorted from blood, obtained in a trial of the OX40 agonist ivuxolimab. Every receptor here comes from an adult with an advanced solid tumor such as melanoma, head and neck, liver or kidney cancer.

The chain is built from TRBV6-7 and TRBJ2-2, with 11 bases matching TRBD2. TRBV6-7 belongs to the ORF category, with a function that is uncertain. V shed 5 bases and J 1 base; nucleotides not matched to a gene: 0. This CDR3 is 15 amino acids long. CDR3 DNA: TGTGCCAGCAGTGGGACTAGCGGGAACACCGGGGAGCTGTTTTTT. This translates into CASSGTSGNTGELFF.

CDR3 in amino acids: CASSRGTVTGELFF. CDR3 coding DNA: TGTGCCAGCAGCCGCGGGACAGTCACCGGGGAGCTGTTTTTT. This sequence joins TRBV7-3 and TRBJ2-2, with D tentatively TRBD1 (7 bases). This CDR3 comprises 14 residues. V shed 5 bases and J shed 4 bases, with 11 bases lying between them. CDR1 and CDR2 (germline): SGHTA, FQGTGA.

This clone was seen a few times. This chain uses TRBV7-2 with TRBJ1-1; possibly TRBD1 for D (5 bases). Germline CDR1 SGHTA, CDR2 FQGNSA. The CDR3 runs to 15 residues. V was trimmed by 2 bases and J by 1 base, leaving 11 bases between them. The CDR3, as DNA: TGTGCCAGCAGCTTATCCGGGACCGGGAACACTGAAGCTTTCTTT. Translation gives CASSLSGTGNTEAFF.

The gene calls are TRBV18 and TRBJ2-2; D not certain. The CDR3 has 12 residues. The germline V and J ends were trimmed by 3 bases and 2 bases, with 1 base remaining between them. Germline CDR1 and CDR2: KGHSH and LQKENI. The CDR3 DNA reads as TGTGCCAGCTCACCTAACACCGGGGAGCTGTTTTTT. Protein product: CASSPNTGELFF.

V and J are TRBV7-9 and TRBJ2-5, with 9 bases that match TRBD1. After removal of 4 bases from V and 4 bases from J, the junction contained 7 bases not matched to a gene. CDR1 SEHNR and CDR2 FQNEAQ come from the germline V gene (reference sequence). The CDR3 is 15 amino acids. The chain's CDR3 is CASSSGQGTAETQYF. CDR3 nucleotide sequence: TGTGCCAGCAGCTCAGGACAGGGGACAGCAGAGACCCAGTACTTC.

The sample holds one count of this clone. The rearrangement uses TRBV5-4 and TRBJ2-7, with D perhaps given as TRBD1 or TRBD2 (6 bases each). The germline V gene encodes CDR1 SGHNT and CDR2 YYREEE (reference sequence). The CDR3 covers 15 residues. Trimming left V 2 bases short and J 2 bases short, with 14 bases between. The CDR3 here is CASSFGGGVTYEQYF. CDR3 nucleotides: TGTGCCAGCAGCTTTGGAGGGGGAGTTACCTACGAGCAGTACTTC.

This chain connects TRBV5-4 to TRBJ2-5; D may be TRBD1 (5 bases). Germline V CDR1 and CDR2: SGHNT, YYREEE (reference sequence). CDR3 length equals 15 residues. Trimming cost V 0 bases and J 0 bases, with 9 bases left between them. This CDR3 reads CASSLVGEYQETQYF. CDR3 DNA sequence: TGTGCCAGCAGCTTGGTAGGGGAATACCAAGAGACCCAGTACTTC.